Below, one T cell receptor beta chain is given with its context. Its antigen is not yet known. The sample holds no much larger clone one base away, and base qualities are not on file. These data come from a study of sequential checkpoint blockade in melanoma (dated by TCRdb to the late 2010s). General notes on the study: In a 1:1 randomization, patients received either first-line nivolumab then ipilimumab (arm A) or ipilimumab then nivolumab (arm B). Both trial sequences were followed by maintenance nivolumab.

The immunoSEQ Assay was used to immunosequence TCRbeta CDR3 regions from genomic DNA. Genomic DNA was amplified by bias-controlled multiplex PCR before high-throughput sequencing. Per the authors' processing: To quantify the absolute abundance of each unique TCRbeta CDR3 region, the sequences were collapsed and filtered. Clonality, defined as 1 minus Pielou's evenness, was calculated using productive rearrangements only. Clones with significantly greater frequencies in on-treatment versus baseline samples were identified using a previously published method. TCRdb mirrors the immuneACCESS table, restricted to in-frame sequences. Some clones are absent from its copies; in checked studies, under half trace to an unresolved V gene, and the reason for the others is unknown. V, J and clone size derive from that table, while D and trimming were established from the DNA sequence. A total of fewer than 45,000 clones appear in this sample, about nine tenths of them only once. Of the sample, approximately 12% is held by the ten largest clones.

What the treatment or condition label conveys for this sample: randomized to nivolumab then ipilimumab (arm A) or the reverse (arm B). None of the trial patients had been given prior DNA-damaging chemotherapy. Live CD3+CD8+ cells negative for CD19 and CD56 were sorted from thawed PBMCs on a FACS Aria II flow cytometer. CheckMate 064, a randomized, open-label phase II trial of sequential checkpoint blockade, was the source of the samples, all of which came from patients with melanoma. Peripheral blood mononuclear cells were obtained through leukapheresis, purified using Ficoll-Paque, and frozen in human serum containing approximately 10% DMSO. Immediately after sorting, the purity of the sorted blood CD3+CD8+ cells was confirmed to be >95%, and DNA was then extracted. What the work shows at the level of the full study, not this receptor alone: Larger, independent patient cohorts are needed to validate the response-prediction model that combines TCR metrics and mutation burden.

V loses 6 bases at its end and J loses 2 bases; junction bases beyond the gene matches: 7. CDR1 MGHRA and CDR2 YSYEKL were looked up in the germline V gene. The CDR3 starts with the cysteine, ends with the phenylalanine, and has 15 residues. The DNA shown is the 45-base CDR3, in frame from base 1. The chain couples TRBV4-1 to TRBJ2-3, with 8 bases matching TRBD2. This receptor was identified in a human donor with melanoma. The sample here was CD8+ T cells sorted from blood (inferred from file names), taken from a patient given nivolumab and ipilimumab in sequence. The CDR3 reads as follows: CASRSQRETTDTQYF. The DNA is TGCGCCAGCAGGTCCCAGCGGGAGACCACAGATACGCAGTATTTT.